A single sample is the source of the 17 T cell receptor beta chains below, sequenced in a study of CD8 T cells in ankylosing spondylitis. MiXCR was run by TCRdb on the 5' RACE reads, yielding one entry per CDR3 protein. The sample has around 90,000 distinct CDR3 sequences, around 25% seen once; the top ten hold nearly 60%. Sequenced sample: blood, either unsorted or a sorted T cell fraction (not recorded which). The receptors originated from a male donor with ankylosing spondylitis or in good health (not recorded which).

This clonotype has just a few counts. This chain joins TRBV12-3 or TRBV12-4 and TRBJ1-5; TRBD1 is a possible D gene (6 bases). The CDR3 is 16 amino acids. V lost 5 bases and J lost 1, with 15 bases in between. The CDR3 sequence: CASSKRGHGSNQPQHF. CDR3 sequence (DNA): TGTGCCAGCAGTAAGCGGGGGCACGGAAGCAATCAGCCCCAGCATTTT.

This clonotype appeared a few times. The J gene is TRBJ2-7, the V gene TRBV27; D tentatively reads TRBD1 or TRBD2 (5 bases each). CDR3 size: 14 residues. Germline CDR1 MNHEY, CDR2 SMNVEV (reference sequence). Trimming removed 1 base at V and 1 base at J, with 8 bases between. CDR3 residues: CASSLLGDSYEQYF. CDR3 in DNA: TGTGCCAGCAGTTTATTGGGGGATTCCTACGAGCAGTACTTC.

This clonotype was observed many times. The chain uses TRBV5-1 and TRBJ1-2; perhaps TRBD1 as D (6 bases). CDR3 length: 15 residues. From germline, CDR1 is SGHRS and CDR2 YFSETQ. Trimming took off 4 bases at V and 3 bases at J, with 16 bases between the two ends. The CDR3 protein is CASSLGSAGDYGYTF. The CDR3 nucleotides are TGCGCCAGCAGCCTGGGCTCCGCAGGGGACTATGGCTACACCTTC.

This clonotype was seen only a few times. This rearrangement joins TRBV2 to TRBJ2-1, with a tentative D call TRBD2 (5 bases). The CDR3 consists of 15 residues. Between the trimmed V and J ends, which lost 5 bases and 4 bases, there was a span of 15 bases. The germline gives CDR1 SNHLY, CDR2 FYNNEI. Here the CDR3 reads CASSPERELYNEQFF. The CDR3 DNA follows: TGTGCCAGCAGTCCGGAGAGGGAGTTGTACAATGAGCAGTTCTTC.

The rearrangement uses TRBV12-3 or TRBV12-4 and TRBJ2-4; no firm D call. The V end lost 3 bases, the J end lost 2 bases, and 8 bases lay between the germline ends. The CDR3 spans 14 residues. The CDR3 region has the DNA TGTGCCAGCAGTTTTATGTTCACCAAAAACATTCAGTACTTC. It translates to CASSFMFTKNIQYF.

This clonotype has just a few counts. The chain combines TRBV5-6 with TRBJ2-7; D possibly corresponds to TRBD2 (6 bases). V was shortened by 4 bases and J by 4 bases, with 15 bases between the two germline ends. Germline CDR1 SGHDT, CDR2 YYEEEE. The length of the CDR3 is 14 residues. The CDR3 DNA reads TGTGCCAGCAGCGACGGGACTTTTAAATACGAGCAGTACTTC. Protein: CASSDGTFKYEQYF.

This clonotype was seen more than once but under ten times. This chain links TRBV28 with TRBJ2-5, with 8 bases lining up with TRBD2. V gave up 6 bases and J gave up 4 bases; unmatched junction bases: 4. Germline CDR1 is MDHEN and CDR2 is SYDVKM. The length of the CDR3 is 13 residues. The CDR3 loop is CASRTSGGETQYF. CDR3 nucleotide sequence: TGTGCCAGCAGAACTAGCGGAGGAGAGACCCAGTACTTC.

The genes are TRBV11-2 and TRBJ2-2, with D tentatively TRBD1 (6 bases). Trimming left V 3 bases short and J 0 bases short, with 17 bases between. This CDR3 is built from 18 residues. Germline-derived CDR1 and CDR2 are SGHAT and FQNNGV. The CDR3: CASSFHLRQAPNTGELFF. For the CDR3, the DNA is TGTGCCAGCAGCTTCCATCTCCGACAGGCTCCGAACACCGGGGAGCTGTTTTTT.

This chain uses TRBV7-2 with TRBJ1-4, with 7 nucleotides matching TRBD1. The ends lost 5 bases at V and 2 bases at J; junction bases unmatched: 2. This CDR3 region has 14 residues. Germline CDR1 SGHTA, CDR2 FQGNSA. In nucleotides, the CDR3 is TGTGCCAGCAGCCGGACAGGCACTAATGAAAAACTGTTTTTT. Its protein product is CASSRTGTNEKLFF.

The genes are TRBV5-5 and TRBJ2-2; 8 bases fit TRBD2. V was clipped by 1 base and J by 8 bases; unmatched bases: 7. Per germline, CDR1 SGHKS and CDR2 YYEKEE (reference sequence). CDR3 length: 15 residues. The CDR3 loop is CASSLTSGYGGELFF. CDR3 DNA: TGTGCCAGCAGCTTGACTAGCGGTTATGGTGGGGAGCTGTTTTTT.

The chain employs TRBV6-6 and TRBJ1-1; the D is unclear. V was trimmed by 11 bases and J by 7 bases, leaving 5 bases between them. The length of the CDR3 is 8 residues. The germline CDR1 and CDR2 sequences are MNHNY and SVGAGI (reference sequence). The CDR3 here is CAVDEAFF. The CDR3 DNA is TGTGCCGTAGATGAAGCTTTCTTT.

This clonotype has just a few counts. CDR3 bases: TGTGCCAGCAGTCCACCTGAGGGGCACGTAAACACCATATATTTT. Its translation: CASSPPEGHVNTIYF. The chain links TRBV25-1 to TRBJ1-3, with D maybe TRBD1 (5 bases). CDR1 is MGHDK, CDR2 SYGVNS, per germline. V dropped 5 bases and J dropped 6 bases, with 17 bases sitting between them. CDR3 length: 15 amino acids. Variable domain in full (rest from reference TRBV25-1 and TRBJ1-3): EADIYQTPRYLVIGTGKKITLECSQTMGHDKMYWYQQDPGMELHLIHYSYGVNSTEKGDLSSESTVSRIRTEHFPLTLESARPSHTSQYLCASSPPEGHVNTIYFGEGSWLTVV.

The chain employs TRBV11-2 and TRBJ2-3, with 10 positions matching TRBD2. The CDR3 runs 17 residues. Looked up from germline, CDR1 is SGHAT and CDR2 is FQNNGV. Unmatched junction bases numbered 11, after V lost 7 bases and J lost 1 base. Written as DNA, the CDR3 is TGTGCCAGCACCTTGCCCGCCGGGACTAGCGGCACAGATACGCAGTATTTT. This gives the protein CASTLPAGTSGTDTQYF.

The V and J genes are TRBV5-1 and TRBJ1-2; maybe TRBD1 (6 bases). The length of the CDR3 is 13 residues. Germline V lookup: CDR1 SGHRS, CDR2 YFSETQ. V was shortened by 0 bases and J by 8 bases, with 11 bases between the two germline ends. The CDR3 bases are TGCGCCAGCAGCTTGGACGGCAGGGGAGGCTACACCTTC. It translates to CASSLDGRGGYTF.

V and J are TRBV12-3 or TRBV12-4 and TRBJ1-4; 9 bases are shared with TRBD1. V trimming: 6 bases; J trimming: 11 bases; junction bases outside the gene matches: 7. CDR3 length: 13 residues. CDR3: CASSRTGAVKLFF. As DNA, the CDR3 is TGTGCCAGCAGCCGGACAGGGGCCGTTAAACTGTTTTTT.

This clonotype was counted many times. The V gene is TRBV5-1, the J gene TRBJ2-7; 10 bases map to TRBD2. CDR3 length equals 18 residues. V lost 0 bases to trimming and J lost 1 base; unmatched junction nucleotides: 10. Germline CDR1 reads SGHRS; CDR2 reads YFSETQ. The CDR3 DNA sequence: TGCGCCAGCAGCTTGGGCCCAGCGGGAGGGCAAAAGTCCTACGAGCAGTACTTC. It yields the protein CASSLGPAGGQKSYEQYF.

This rearrangement joins TRBV7-8 to TRBJ1-4; D is possibly TRBD1 (5 bases). V gave up 4 bases and J gave up 3 bases, with 12 bases separating them. There are 15 residues in the CDR3. Germline CDR1 reads SGHVS; CDR2 reads FQNEAQ. This CDR3 is CASSSTRASNEKLFF. The CDR3 nucleotides are TGTGCCAGCAGCTCAACCAGGGCATCTAATGAAAAACTGTTTTTT.